These 5 T cell receptor beta chains were sequenced from one sample in a study of T cells in Graves' hyperthyroidism and ophthalmopathy. Amplification of TCR beta CDR3 regions was performed using RNA transcripts as template. HTBI primers drove first-round RT-PCR of the TCR CDR3. TCRdb re-analysed the multiplex PCR reads in MiXCR, keeping a single row per CDR3 protein. The sample holds around 300,000 distinct CDR3 sequences, approximately 14% seen once. Input material: blood. The receptors derive from a woman between 25 and 40 years old with Graves' hyperthyroidism.

This clonotype was seen repeatedly, ten times or more. This chain connects TRBV6-1 to TRBJ1-1; TRBD1 is a possible D gene (5 bases). Trimming stripped 7 bases from V and 3 bases from J, with 12 bases between. This CDR3 spans 13 amino acids. Per germline, CDR1 MNHNS and CDR2 SASEGT. CDR3 region: CASMWGWDTEAFF. CDR3 coding DNA: TGTGCCAGCATGTGGGGGTGGGACACTGAAGCTTTCTTT.

This clonotype was recorded many times. The J gene is TRBJ1-4, the V gene TRBV28, with D possibly matching TRBD1 (5 bases). CDR1 is MDHEN and CDR2 is SYDVKM in the germline V gene. The CDR3 length is 13 residues. V dropped 10 bases and J dropped 10 bases, with 19 bases sitting between them. CDR3 DNA sequence: TGTGCCACCGAGAGGGGAGTAATGGGAAAACTGTTTTTT. It codes for CATERGVMGKLFF.

The chain carries TRBV3-1 and TRBJ1-1; 8 nucleotides agree with TRBD1. CDR3 size: 14 residues. Germline CDR1 LGHDT, CDR2 YNNKEL (reference sequence). With 3 bases clipped from V and 4 bases from J, the junction kept 4 bases outside the gene matches. CDR3 bases: TGTGCCAGCAGCCAGGGCGACAGGGGCACTGAAGCTTTCTTT. This translates into CASSQGDRGTEAFF.

Ten or more counts support this clonotype. The V and J genes are TRBV11-2 and TRBJ1-4, with no clear D. The length of the CDR3 is 16 residues. The germline V gene has CDR1 SGHAT and CDR2 FQNNGV. Trimming removed 0 bases from V and 0 bases from J, with 8 bases in between. For the CDR3, the DNA is TGTGCCAGCAGCTTAGATTTCGGTGCAACTAATGAAAAACTGTTTTTT. Translating it yields CASSLDFGATNEKLFF.

The DNA for the CDR3 is TGCAGCGTTGTGCGTACCGGGCCCTCTGGGGCCAACGTCCTGACTTTC. Translation gives CSVVRTGPSGANVLTF. The chain links TRBV29-1 to TRBJ2-6, with D unclear. V was cut by 4 bases and J by 0 bases, with 13 bases left in between. Germline V lookup: CDR1 SQVTM, CDR2 ANQGSEA. The CDR3 has 16 amino acids. The variable domain in full, with the rest retrieved from reference TRBV29-1 and TRBJ2-6, is SAVISQKPSRDICQRGTSLTIQCQVDSQVTMMFWYRQQPGQSLTLIATANQGSEATYESGFVIDKFPISRPNLTFSTLTVSNMSPEDSSIYLCSVVRTGPSGANVLTFGAGSRLTVL.